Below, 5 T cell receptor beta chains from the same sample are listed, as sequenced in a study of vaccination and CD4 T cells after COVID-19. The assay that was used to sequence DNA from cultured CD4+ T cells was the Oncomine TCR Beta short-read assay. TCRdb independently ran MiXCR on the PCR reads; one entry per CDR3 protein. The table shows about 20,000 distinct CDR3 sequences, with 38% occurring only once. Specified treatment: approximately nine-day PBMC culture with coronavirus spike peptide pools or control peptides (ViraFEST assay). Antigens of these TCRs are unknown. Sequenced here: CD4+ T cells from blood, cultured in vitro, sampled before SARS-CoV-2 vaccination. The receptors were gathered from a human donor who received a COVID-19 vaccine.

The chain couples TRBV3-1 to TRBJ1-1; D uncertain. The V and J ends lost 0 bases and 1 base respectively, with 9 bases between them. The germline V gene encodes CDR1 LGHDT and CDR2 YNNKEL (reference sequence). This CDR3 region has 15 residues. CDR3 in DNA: TGTGCCAGCAGCCAAGAGGGCGGGGAGAACACTGAAGCTTTCTTT. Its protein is CASSQEGGENTEAFF.

For the CDR3, the DNA is TGTGCCAGCAATAAACCGCAAGAGACCCAGTACTTC. It codes for CASNKPQETQYF. This chain uses TRBV7-2 with TRBJ2-5; D ambiguous. The germline V gene encodes CDR1 SGHTA and CDR2 FQGNSA. Trimming cost V 7 bases and J 2 bases, with 8 bases left between them. CDR3 length equals 12 residues.

Here the CDR3 DNA reads TGTGCCAGCAGCCAAGTGGGAAACTCCTACGAGCAGTACTTC. Residues: CASSQVGNSYEQYF. This chain connects TRBV4-2 to TRBJ2-7, with unresolved D. This CDR3 spans 14 amino acids. Germline CDR1 and CDR2: LGHNA and YNFKEQ. The ends were cut back, 1 base at V and 0 bases at J, with 7 bases in the middle.

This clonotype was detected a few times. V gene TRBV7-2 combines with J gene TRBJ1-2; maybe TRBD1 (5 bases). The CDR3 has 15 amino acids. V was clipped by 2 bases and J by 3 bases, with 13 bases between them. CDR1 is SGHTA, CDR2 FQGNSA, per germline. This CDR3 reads CASSLHTEGYYGYTF. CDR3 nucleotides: TGTGCCAGCAGCTTACATACGGAGGGGTACTATGGCTACACCTTC.

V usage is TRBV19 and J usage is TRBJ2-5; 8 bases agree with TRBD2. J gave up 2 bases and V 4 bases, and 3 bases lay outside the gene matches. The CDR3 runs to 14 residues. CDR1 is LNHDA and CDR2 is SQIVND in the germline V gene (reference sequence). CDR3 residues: CASSTGGGQETQYF. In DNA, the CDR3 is TGTGCCAGTAGTACGGGGGGGGGTCAAGAGACCCAGTACTTC.